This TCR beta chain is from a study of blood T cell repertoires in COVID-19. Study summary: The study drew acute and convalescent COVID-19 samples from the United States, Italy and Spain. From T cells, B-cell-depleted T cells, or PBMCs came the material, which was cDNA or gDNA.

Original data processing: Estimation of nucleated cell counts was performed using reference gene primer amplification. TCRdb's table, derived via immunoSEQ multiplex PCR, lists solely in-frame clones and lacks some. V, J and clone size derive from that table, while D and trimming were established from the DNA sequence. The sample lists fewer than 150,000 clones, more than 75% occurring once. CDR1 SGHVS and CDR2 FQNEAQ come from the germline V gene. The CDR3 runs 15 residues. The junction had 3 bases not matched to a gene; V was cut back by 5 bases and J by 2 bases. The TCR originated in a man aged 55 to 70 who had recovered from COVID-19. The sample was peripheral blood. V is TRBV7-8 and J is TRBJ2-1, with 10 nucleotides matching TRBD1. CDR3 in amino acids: CASSLGQGAYNEQFF. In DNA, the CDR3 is TGTGCCAGCAGCCTCGGACAGGGGGCCTACAATGAGCAGTTCTTC.